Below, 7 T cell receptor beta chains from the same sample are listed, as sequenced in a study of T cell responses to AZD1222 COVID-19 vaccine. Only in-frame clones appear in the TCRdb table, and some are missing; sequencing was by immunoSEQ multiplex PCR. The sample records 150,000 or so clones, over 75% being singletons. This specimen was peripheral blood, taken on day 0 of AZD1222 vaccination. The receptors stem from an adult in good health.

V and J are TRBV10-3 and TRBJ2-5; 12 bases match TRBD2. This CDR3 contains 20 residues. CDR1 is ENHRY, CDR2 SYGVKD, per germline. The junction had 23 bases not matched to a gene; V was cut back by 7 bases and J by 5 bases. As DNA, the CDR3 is TGTGCCATCATCGGGGTCCCCTCGGGACTAGCGGGTGGGGGGAAGGAGACCCAGTACTTC. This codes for CAIIGVPSGLAGGGKETQYF.

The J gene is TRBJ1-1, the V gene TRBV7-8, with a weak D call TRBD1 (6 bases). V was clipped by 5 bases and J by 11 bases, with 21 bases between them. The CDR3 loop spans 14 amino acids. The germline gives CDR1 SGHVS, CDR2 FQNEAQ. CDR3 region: CASSPQGRSPGAFF. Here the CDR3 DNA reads TGTGCCAGCAGCCCCCAGGGGAGATCGCCCGGGGCTTTCTTT.

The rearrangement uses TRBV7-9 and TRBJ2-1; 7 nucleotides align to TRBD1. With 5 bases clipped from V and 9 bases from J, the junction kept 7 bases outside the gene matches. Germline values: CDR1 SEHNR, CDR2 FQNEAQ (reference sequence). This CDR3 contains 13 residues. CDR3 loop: CASSPEGGSEQFF. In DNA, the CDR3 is TGTGCCAGCAGCCCAGAAGGGGGCTCTGAGCAGTTCTTC. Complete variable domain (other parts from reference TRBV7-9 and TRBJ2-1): DTGVSQNPRHKITKRGQNVTFRCDPISEHNRLYWYRQTLGQGPEFLTYFQNEAQLEKSRLLSDRFSAERPKGSFSTLEIQRTEQGDSAMYLCASSPEGGSEQFFGPGTRLTVL.

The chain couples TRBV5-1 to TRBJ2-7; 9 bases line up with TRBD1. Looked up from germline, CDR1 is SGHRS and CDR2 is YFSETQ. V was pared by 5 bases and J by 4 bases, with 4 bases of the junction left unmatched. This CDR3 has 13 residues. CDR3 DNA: TGCGCCAGCAGACTACAGGGGGCATACGAGCAGTACTTC. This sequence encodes CASRLQGAYEQYF.

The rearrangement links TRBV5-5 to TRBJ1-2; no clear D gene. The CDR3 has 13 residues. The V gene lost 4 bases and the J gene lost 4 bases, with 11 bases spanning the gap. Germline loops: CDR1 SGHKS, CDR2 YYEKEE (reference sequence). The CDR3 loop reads CASSESGIYGYTF. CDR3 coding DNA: TGTGCCAGCAGCGAATCGGGGATCTATGGCTACACCTTC.

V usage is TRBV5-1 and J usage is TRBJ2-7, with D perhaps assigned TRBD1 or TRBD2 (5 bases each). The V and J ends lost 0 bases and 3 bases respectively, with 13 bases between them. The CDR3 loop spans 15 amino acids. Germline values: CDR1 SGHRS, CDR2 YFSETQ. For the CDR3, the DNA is TGCGCCAGCAGCTTGGCCGGGGCAGAGAACTACGAGCAGTACTTC. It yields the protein CASSLAGAENYEQYF.

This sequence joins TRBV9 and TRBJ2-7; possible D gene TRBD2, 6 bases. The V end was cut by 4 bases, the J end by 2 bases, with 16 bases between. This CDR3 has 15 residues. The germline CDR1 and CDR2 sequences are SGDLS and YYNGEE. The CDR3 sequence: CASSPQRVETYEQYF. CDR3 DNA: TGTGCCAGCAGCCCCCAGCGGGTAGAAACCTACGAGCAGTACTTC.